This TCR beta chain was profiled in a study of blood T cell repertoires in COVID-19 (dated by TCRdb to about 2020). With regard to the full study: Collaborator samples came from the United States, Italy and Spain and covered acute and convalescent phases of COVID-19. The material from the prospective study consisted of cDNA or gDNA derived from T cells, B-cell-depleted T cells, or PBMCs. A freely available public database, intended as a resource for researchers studying the immune response to SARS-CoV-2, is where the repertoires were released. Samples came from the ongoing ImmuneRACE study (first 160 participants) plus 1,254 subjects from 6 global collaborators. A de-identified subject ID, COVID-19 status, age in years and sex were almost always included in the sample metadata. Where HLA class I and class II types were available, the types were taken from metadata supplied by the sample provider, not from assay-based typing. The dataset comprised deeply sampled blood TCRbeta repertoires from subjects exposed to, actively infected with, or recovered from COVID-19. General conclusions and limits of the study: How much clinical and demographic metadata was included differed by source and by participant, and the metadata was provided uncurated.

Participants in the prospective study were enrolled through a virtual design, were aged roughly 18 to 90 years, and lived in approximately 24 United States geographic areas. In the prospective study, cohorts were assigned on the basis of participant-reported clinical history obtained from a screening survey and a study questionnaire. Recovered participants in ImmuneRACE Cohort 3 were defined as having two consecutive negative NP/OP PCR tests, clearance from a healthcare professional, or resolution of symptoms. In the prospective study, whole blood, serum and a nasopharyngeal or oropharyngeal swab were collected from each participant by mobile phlebotomists. Participants in the prospective study had the option to provide additional blood draws and questionnaires over a roughly 2-month period. Before DNA extraction, prospective study blood samples were shipped either frozen or at room temperature.

A word on this clone: Its antigen remains unidentified. No much larger clone exists at a distance of one base, and base qualities are not known.

TCRbeta CDR3 regions were amplified from genomic DNA using the immunoSEQ Assay, a bias-controlled multiplex PCR. The original pipeline was this. The number of nucleated cells in each sample was estimated by amplification of reference gene primers within the assay. Sequence reads were collapsed and filtered to measure the absolute abundance of every unique TCRbeta CDR3 rearrangement. For each sample, productive Simpson clonality was calculated as the square root of Simpson's diversity index across productive rearrangements. TCRdb took over this immuneACCESS table, retaining in-frame rearrangements with V and J assigned. Such tables are incomplete; in checked studies, under half of the missing clones stem from an unresolved V gene, and the remainder is unexplained. The D gene and trimming were derived from the DNA, and the V and J assignments and clone size from that table. For this sample the table gives nearly 350,000 clones, of which roughly 90% were detected only once. In total, the top ten clones hold more than 0.9% of the sample.

The CDR3 spans 15 residues, from the cysteine through the phenylalanine. CDR3 DNA is the only sequence kept; it has 45 bases, read in frame from the first base. CDR1 and CDR2 were assigned from the germline V gene as MNHNS and SASEGT. From V the trimming removes 1 base and from J it removes 3 bases, while the gene matches leave 6 bases of the junction unaccounted for. This TCR was recovered from a woman aged 25 to 39 who had recovered from COVID-19. The chain couples TRBV6-1 to TRBJ2-7, and 7 bases in between align with TRBD1. The specimen sequenced was PBMCs or T cells enriched from blood (not recorded which). DNA sequence: TGTGCCAGCAGTGAAGACAGGGGTTTTTACTACGAGCAGTACTTC. Its protein reads: CASSEDRGFYYEQYF.